This TCR beta chain was documented in a study of OX40 agonist ivuxolimab in advanced cancers. Across the whole study: Partial responses, seen in three patients, involved one hepatocellular carcinoma and two cutaneous melanomas.

Study conclusions and caveats: In general, CD8+ T cells held more expanded clones than CD4+ did, on average. Doses of 0.1 to 3.0 mg/kg were accompanied by clonal expansion of CD4+ and CD8+ blood T cells by week 6.

This clone has only one observation. Its antigen is currently unknown. Germline lookup yields CDR1 MNHNY and CDR2 SVGAGI (reference sequence). CDR3 length equals 15 residues. V gave up 7 bases and J gave up 3 bases; unmatched junction bases: 9. Assay used: immunoSEQ multiplex PCR; TCRdb lists only in-frame clones, some missing. Of nearly 60,000 clones listed, 80% to 90% were seen once; the top ten hold around 3.2%. Sequences were derived from CD4+ or CD8+ T cells sorted from blood, sampled in a trial of the OX40 agonist ivuxolimab. The chain uses TRBV6-6 and TRBJ1-1; 9 bases agree with TRBD1. This receptor was taken from an adult with an advanced solid tumor such as melanoma, head and neck, liver or kidney cancer. CDR3 sequence (DNA): TGTGCCAGCACCTTACAGGGGGCCCTGCACACTGAAGCTTTCTTT. This translates into CASTLQGALHTEAFF.